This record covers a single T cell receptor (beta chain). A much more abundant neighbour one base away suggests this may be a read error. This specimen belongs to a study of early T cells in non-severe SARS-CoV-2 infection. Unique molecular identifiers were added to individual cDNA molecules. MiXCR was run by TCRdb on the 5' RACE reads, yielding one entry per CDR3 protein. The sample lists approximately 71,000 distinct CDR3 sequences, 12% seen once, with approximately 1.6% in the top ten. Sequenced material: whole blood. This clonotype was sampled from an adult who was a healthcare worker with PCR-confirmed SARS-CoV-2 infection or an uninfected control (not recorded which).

The CDR3 spells CASSLEELAGARDTQYF. Written as DNA, the CDR3 is TGTGCCAGCAGTTTAGAGGAACTAGCGGGGGCACGGGATACGCAGTATTTT. This chain uses TRBV12-3 or TRBV12-4 with TRBJ2-3; 11 bases are a match to TRBD2. The CDR3 has 17 amino acids. J was trimmed by 6 bases and V by 1 base; bases with no gene match: 9.